This T cell receptor beta chain was profiled in a study of T cell responses to AZD1222 COVID-19 vaccine. The V and J ends lost 8 bases and 0 bases respectively, with 11 bases between them. Germline values: CDR1 ENHRY, CDR2 SYGVKD. This CDR3 is 13 amino acids long. Study-wide findings and caveats: Along spike, vaccine-associated CD4 TCRs were found throughout, with dominance at 160-218 and 743-854. Most donors were white British and more were female, and clonal diversity was possibly underestimated. Seropositive status at baseline applied to only five to seven AZD1222 recipients. Only after the peak T cell response were repertoires sampled.

Generated by immunoSEQ multiplex PCR, the TCRdb table keeps only in-frame clones and is missing some. The sample includes around 100,000 clones, more than 85% seen only once; the top ten take approximately 1.3%. In this sample, this clone turned up once. Its matching antigen is unknown. This specimen consisted of peripheral blood, obtained on day 0 of AZD1222 vaccination. The V gene is TRBV10-3, the J gene TRBJ2-7, with D possibly being TRBD1 or TRBD2 (5 bases each). The receptor comes from an adult in good health. The CDR3 nucleotides are TGTGCCATCGCCCGGGACCACTCCTACGAGCAGTACTTC. This encodes CAIARDHSYEQYF.